Listed here are 26 T cell receptor beta chains from one sample, sequenced in a study of a mutant IDH1 vaccine in newly diagnosed glioma. Their antigens are not known. Data came from immunoSEQ multiplex PCR; TCRdb stores just in-frame clones and leaves some out. Here the sample spans 20,000 to 25,000 clones, roughly 89% being singletons. Time point noted: week 11, during vaccination. All doses held 300 ug of mutant IDH1 20-mer peptide, with topical imiquimod. The sequenced sample was PBMCs, obtained from a glioma patient whose treatment included an IDH1 peptide vaccine. Every receptor here comes from a woman aged 35 to 49 with glioma.

The V gene is TRBV5-1, the J gene TRBJ2-7; possibly TRBD2 for D (6 bases). The CDR3 length is 14 residues. Trimming removed 0 bases from V and 2 bases from J, with 9 bases in between. Germline V gives CDR1 SGHRS, CDR2 YFSETQ. The CDR3 DNA is TGCGCCAGCAGCTTGGCCTCGGGGGCCTACGAGCAGTACTTC. Translation gives CASSLASGAYEQYF.

The V and J genes are TRBV6-5 and TRBJ1-1; a weak D match, TRBD1 (5 bases). This CDR3 is 12 amino acids long. Germline loops: CDR1 MNHEY, CDR2 SVGAGI. V was cut by 0 bases and J by 11 bases, with 10 bases left in between. In DNA, the CDR3 is TGTGCCAGCAGTTACTCGACTGGGACGGCTTTCTTT. This sequence encodes CASSYSTGTAFF.

The V gene is TRBV6-5, the J gene TRBJ2-7; D possibly corresponds to TRBD2 (7 bases). The V and J ends lost 1 base and 2 bases respectively, with 12 bases between them. CDR3 size: 15 residues. The germline V gene encodes CDR1 MNHEY and CDR2 SVGAGI. The CDR3, as DNA: TGTGCCAGCAGTTACTTGGGGGGGGCCGCCTACGAGCAGTACTTC. It is translated as CASSYLGGAAYEQYF.

The V gene is TRBV11-2, the J gene TRBJ1-2, with TRBD1 matching over 10 bases. J was trimmed by 5 bases and V by 5 bases; bases with no gene match: 2. CDR1 is SGHAT and CDR2 is FQNNGV in the germline V gene. This CDR3 has 13 residues. CDR3 nucleotides: TGTGCCAGCAGCCTGGACAGGGGGTATGGCTACACCTTC. Protein sequence: CASSLDRGYGYTF.

In its sample, this clone was seen once. V is TRBV2 and J is TRBJ1-2; 7 nucleotides align to TRBD1. Germline V gives CDR1 SNHLY, CDR2 FYNNEI. V shed 6 bases and J 0 bases; nucleotides not matched to a gene: 4. The CDR3 is 14 amino acids. CDR3 residues: CASRPGQTNYGYTF. The CDR3 coding sequence is TGTGCCAGCAGGCCGGGACAGACTAACTATGGCTACACCTTC.

This rearrangement joins TRBV19 to TRBJ2-7, with 10 bases identical to TRBD1. This CDR3 region has 15 residues. CDR1 LNHDA and CDR2 SQIVND come from the germline V gene (reference sequence). With 4 bases clipped from V and 4 bases from J, the junction kept 7 bases outside the gene matches. The CDR3 sequence: CASSTRDRGFYEQYF. CDR3 in DNA: TGTGCCAGTAGTACCCGGGACAGGGGTTTTTACGAGCAGTACTTC. Filled out from reference TRBV19 and TRBJ2-7, the complete variable domain reads DGGITQSPKYLFRKEGQNVTLSCEQNLNHDAMYWYRQDPGQGLRLIYYSQIVNDFQKGDIAEGYSVSREKKESFPLTVTSAQKNPTAFYLCASSTRDRGFYEQYFGPGTRLTVT.

This clone was counted once. The chain couples TRBV10-3 to TRBJ2-5; weak D call: TRBD1 (6 bases). The CDR3 totals 13 residues. Deletions cut 6 bases from V and 6 bases from J, with 14 bases between. Germline V gene lookup returns CDR1 ENHRY and CDR2 SYGVKD. As DNA, the CDR3 is TGTGCCATCAGCGAAACAGGGACCCAGACCCAGTACTTC. Its translation: CAISETGTQTQYF.

This chain uses TRBV19 with TRBJ2-2, with D perhaps TRBD2 (6 bases). In germline, CDR1 is LNHDA, CDR2 SQIVND (reference sequence). The CDR3 covers 13 residues. Trimming shortened V by 5 bases and J by 7 bases, and 11 bases separated the two germline ends. The CDR3 DNA reads as TGTGCCAGTAGTTTTTCTAGCGTCGGGGAGCTGTTTTTT. Translated, it gives CASSFSSVGELFF. The complete variable domain, with remaining parts taken from reference TRBV19 and TRBJ2-2, reads DGGITQSPKYLFRKEGQNVTLSCEQNLNHDAMYWYRQDPGQGLRLIYYSQIVNDFQKGDIAEGYSVSREKKESFPLTVTSAQKNPTAFYLCASSFSSVGELFFGEGSRLTVL.

V and J are TRBV5-1 and TRBJ2-7, with TRBD1 matching over 12 bases. In germline, CDR1 is SGHRS, CDR2 YFSETQ. Trimming at V came to 6 bases and at J to 6 bases, leaving 7 bases not matched to a gene. The CDR3 covers 14 residues. The CDR3: CASTLGQGAIEQYF. Here the CDR3 DNA reads TGCGCCAGCACCCTGGGACAGGGGGCAATCGAGCAGTACTTC.

The rearrangement links TRBV9 to TRBJ2-2; TRBD2 is a possible D gene (6 bases). V gave up 4 bases and J gave up 2 bases, with 18 bases separating them. Germline V lookup: CDR1 SGDLS, CDR2 YYNGEE. This CDR3 is 17 amino acids long. The CDR3 nucleotides are TGTGCCAGCAGCCCCACGGGAGAAGTTGGAAACACCGGGGAGCTGTTTTTT. This gives the protein CASSPTGEVGNTGELFF. Filled out from reference TRBV9 and TRBJ2-2, the complete variable domain reads DSGVTQTPKHLITATGQRVTLRCSPRSGDLSVYWYQQSLDQGLQFLIQYYNGEERAKGNILERFSAQQFPDLHSELNLSSLELGDSALYFCASSPTGEVGNTGELFFGEGSRLTVL.

This chain connects TRBV6-5 to TRBJ1-2; the match to TRBD1 covers 10 bases. There are 16 residues in the CDR3. Trimming cost V 2 bases and J 6 bases; bases outside gene matches: 9. The V gene's germline CDR1 is MNHEY and CDR2 SVGAGI. The CDR3 here is CASSYQNSGQGHGYTF. CDR3 nucleotides: TGTGCCAGCAGTTACCAAAACTCGGGACAGGGGCATGGCTACACCTTC.

The chain recombines TRBV7-9 with TRBJ1-4; tentative D call: TRBD1 (6 bases). CDR3 length equals 14 residues. Per germline, CDR1 SEHNR and CDR2 FQNEAQ (reference sequence). The V and J ends lost 4 bases and 9 bases respectively, with 15 bases between them. DNA for the CDR3: TGTGCCAGCAGCTGGGCGGGACACTTGAAAAAACTGTTTTTT. Translation: CASSWAGHLKKLFF.

The sample holds one count of this clone. The V and J genes are TRBV6-5 and TRBJ1-6; a possible D gene is TRBD1 (6 bases). With 5 bases removed from V and 4 bases from J, the gap between germline ends came to 12 bases. CDR3 length: 15 amino acids. CDR1 MNHEY and CDR2 SVGAGI come from the germline V gene. The CDR3 DNA sequence: TGTGCCAGCAGTCGCGGGACACCTTATAATTCACCCCTCCACTTT. Translating gives CASSRGTPYNSPLHF.

This rearrangement joins TRBV28 to TRBJ1-2, with TRBD1 matching over 7 bases. The CDR3 is 13 amino acids. Looked up from germline, CDR1 is MDHEN and CDR2 is SYDVKM. V shed 6 bases and J 8 bases; nucleotides not matched to a gene: 9. The CDR3: CASSQTGMGGYTF. The CDR3 DNA is TGTGCCAGCAGCCAGACAGGGATGGGAGGCTACACCTTC.

The CDR3 DNA reads TGTGCCAGCAGCTTAGGTCTGGGCACTGAAGCTTTCTTT. It codes for CASSLGLGTEAFF. The chain carries TRBV7-9 and TRBJ1-1; D uncertain. Trimming shortened V by 1 base and J by 4 bases, and 7 bases separated the two germline ends. Germline V gene sequence: CDR1 SEHNR, CDR2 FQNEAQ (reference sequence). The CDR3 is made up of 13 amino acids.

This chain joins TRBV2 and TRBJ1-5; D perhaps matches TRBD1 (6 bases). CDR1 SNHLY and CDR2 FYNNEI come from the germline V gene. The CDR3 runs 16 residues. Trimming left V 3 bases short and J 0 bases short, with 12 bases between. CDR3 in DNA: TGTGCCAGCAGTGAGACAGGACCTTATAGCAATCAGCCCCAGCATTTT. Residues: CASSETGPYSNQPQHF. Complete variable domain (other parts from reference TRBV2 and TRBJ1-5): EPEVTQTPSHQVTQMGQEVILRCVPISNHLYFYWYRQILGQKVEFLVSFYNNEISEKSEIFDDQFSVERPDGSNFTLKIRSTKLEDSAMYFCASSETGPYSNQPQHFGDGTRLSIL.

The chain uses TRBV5-4 and TRBJ2-3, with 8 bases matching TRBD2. CDR1 SGHNT and CDR2 YYREEE come from the germline V gene (reference sequence). The CDR3 has 15 residues. Trimming took 0 bases from V and 3 from J; bases not matched to a gene: 3. The CDR3, as DNA: TGTGCCAGCAGCTTGGTTGCGGGAGGAACAGATACGCAGTATTTT. This gives the protein CASSLVAGGTDTQYF.

The chain links TRBV5-1 to TRBJ2-2, with TRBD1 matching over 9 bases. The V segment lost 4 bases and the J segment 5 bases; nucleotides outside the gene matches: 12. Germline CDR1 and CDR2: SGHRS and YFSETQ. The CDR3 runs 17 residues. CDR3 residues: CASSLRTGAVWTGELFF. The CDR3 DNA follows: TGCGCCAGCAGCCTTAGGACAGGGGCGGTATGGACCGGGGAGCTGTTTTTT.

This chain connects TRBV7-9 to TRBJ1-3; unclear D gene. The CDR3 sequence is 16 residues long. Germline assignment: CDR1 SEHNR and CDR2 FQNEAQ (reference sequence). The V and J ends lost 5 bases and 2 bases respectively, with 16 bases between them. The CDR3 here is CASSPQPQSTGNTIYF. In nucleotides, the CDR3 is TGTGCCAGCAGCCCACAACCACAGAGCACTGGAAACACCATATATTTT.

This chain uses TRBV29-1 with TRBJ1-1; the D gene is possibly TRBD1 (5 bases). Trimming cost V 4 bases and J 6 bases, with 18 bases left between them. Germline-derived CDR1 and CDR2 are SQVTM and ANQGSEA. The CDR3 has 14 residues. Here the CDR3 reads CSVGVQGERAEAFF. For the CDR3, the DNA is TGCAGCGTTGGCGTTCAGGGCGAACGGGCTGAAGCTTTCTTT.

The chain links TRBV2 to TRBJ2-3; 9 bases map to TRBD2. This CDR3 is built from 14 residues. In germline, CDR1 is SNHLY, CDR2 FYNNEI. Losses at the gene ends were 3 bases for V and 5 bases for J; bases not matched to a gene: 3. CDR3 nucleotides: TGTGCCAGCAGTGATAGCGGGGGAGGAGATACGCAGTATTTT. Protein: CASSDSGGGDTQYF.

The chain couples TRBV6-5 to TRBJ2-7; 8 bases match TRBD1. The length of the CDR3 is 14 residues. V was pared by 0 bases and J by 7 bases, with 5 bases of the junction left unmatched. The germline V gene has CDR1 MNHEY and CDR2 SVGAGI. CDR3 region: CASSYSRTGREQYF. Here the CDR3 DNA reads TGTGCCAGCAGTTACTCGAGGACAGGGAGGGAGCAGTACTTC.

The chain recombines TRBV5-1 with TRBJ2-7; 11 nucleotides match TRBD2. Germline-derived CDR1 and CDR2 are SGHRS and YFSETQ. The CDR3 totals 17 residues. The V and J ends lost 4 bases and 0 bases, in that order; junction bases with no gene match: 9. This chain's CDR3 is CASSLQGLAATSYEQYF. Written as DNA, the CDR3 is TGCGCCAGCAGCCTACAGGGACTAGCGGCCACCTCCTACGAGCAGTACTTC. The variable domain in full, completed from reference TRBV5-1 and TRBJ2-7, reads KAGVTQTPRYLIKTRGQQVTLSCSPISGHRSVSWYQQTPGQGLQFLFEYFSETQRNKGNFPGRFSGRQFSNSRSEMNVSTLELGDSALYLCASSLQGLAATSYEQYFGPGTRLTVT.

J is TRBJ1-4 and V is TRBV6-8; D may be TRBD1 (5 bases). Trimming shortened V by 5 bases and J by 7 bases, and 14 bases separated the two germline ends. Germline assignment: CDR1 MNHGY and CDR2 SAAAGT. The CDR3 extends over 14 amino acids. The DNA of the CDR3 is TGTGCCAGCAGTCCCCGAGGGAGGGGTGAAAAACTGTTTTTT. It yields the protein CASSPRGRGEKLFF.

This chain links TRBV6-6 with TRBJ2-7; 12 bases agree with TRBD1. The CDR3 has 15 residues. V lost 4 bases, J lost 7 bases, and 8 bases stayed unmatched. Looked up from germline, CDR1 is MNHNY and CDR2 is SVGAGI (reference sequence). CDR3 sequence: CASSSPGQGAREQYF. The CDR3 DNA reads TGTGCCAGCAGTTCGCCGGGACAGGGGGCGAGAGAGCAGTACTTC.

In regard to this clone: At one boundary the junction diverges from the germline segment, which might be a read error. The rearrangement joins TRBV19 to TRBJ1-1, with D possibly matching TRBD1 (6 bases). Germline V gives CDR1 LNHDA, CDR2 SQIVND (reference sequence). The CDR3 runs 14 residues. The CDR3 coding sequence is TGCGCCAGTAGTATCGGACAGCCGAACACTGAAGCTTTCTTT. This encodes CASSIGQPNTEAFF.